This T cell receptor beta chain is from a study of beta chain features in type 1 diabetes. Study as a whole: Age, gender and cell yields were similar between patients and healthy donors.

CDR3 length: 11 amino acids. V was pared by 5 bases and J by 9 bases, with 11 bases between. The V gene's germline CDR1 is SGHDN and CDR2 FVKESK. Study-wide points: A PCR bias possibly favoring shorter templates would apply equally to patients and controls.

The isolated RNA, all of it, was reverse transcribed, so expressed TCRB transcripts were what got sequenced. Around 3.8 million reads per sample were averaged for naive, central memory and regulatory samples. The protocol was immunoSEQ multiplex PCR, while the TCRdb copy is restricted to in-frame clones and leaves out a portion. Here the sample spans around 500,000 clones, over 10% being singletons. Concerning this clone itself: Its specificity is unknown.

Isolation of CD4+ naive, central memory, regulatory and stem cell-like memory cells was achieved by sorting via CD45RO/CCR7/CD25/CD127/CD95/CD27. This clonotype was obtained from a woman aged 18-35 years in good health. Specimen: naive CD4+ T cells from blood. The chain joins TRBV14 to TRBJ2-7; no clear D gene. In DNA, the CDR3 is TGTGCCAGCAGCAATAAAGTGAGGCAGTACTTC. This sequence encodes CASSNKVRQYF.